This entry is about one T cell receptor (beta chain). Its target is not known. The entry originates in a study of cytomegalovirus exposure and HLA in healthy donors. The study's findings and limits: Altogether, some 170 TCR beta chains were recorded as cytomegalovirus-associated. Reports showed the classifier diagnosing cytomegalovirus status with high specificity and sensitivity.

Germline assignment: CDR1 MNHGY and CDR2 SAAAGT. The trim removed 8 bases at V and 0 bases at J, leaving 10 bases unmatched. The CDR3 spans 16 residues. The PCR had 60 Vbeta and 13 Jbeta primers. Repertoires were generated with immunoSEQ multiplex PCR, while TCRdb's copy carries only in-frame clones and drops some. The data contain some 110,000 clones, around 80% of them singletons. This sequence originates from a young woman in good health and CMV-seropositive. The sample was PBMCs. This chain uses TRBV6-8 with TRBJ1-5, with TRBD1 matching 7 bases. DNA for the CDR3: TGTGCCAGCGGAAATATTACAGGGGATAGCAATCAGCCCCAGCATTTT. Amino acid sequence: CASGNITGDSNQPQHF.